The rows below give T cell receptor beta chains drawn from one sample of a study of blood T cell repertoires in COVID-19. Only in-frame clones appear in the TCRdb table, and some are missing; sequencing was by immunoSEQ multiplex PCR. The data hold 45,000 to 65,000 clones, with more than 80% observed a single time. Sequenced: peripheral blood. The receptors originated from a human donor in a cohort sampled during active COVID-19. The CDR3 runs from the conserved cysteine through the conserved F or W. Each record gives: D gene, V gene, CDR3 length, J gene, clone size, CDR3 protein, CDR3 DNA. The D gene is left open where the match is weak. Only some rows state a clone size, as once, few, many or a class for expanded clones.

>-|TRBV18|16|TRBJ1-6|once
CASSPTPTVPNSPLHF
TGTGCCAGCTCACCAACACCGACAGTGCCTAATTCACCCCTCCACTTT
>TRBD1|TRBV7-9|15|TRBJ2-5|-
CASSSGTGLLETQYF
TGTGCCAGCAGCTCCGGGACAGGCCTTCTAGAGACCCAGTACTTC
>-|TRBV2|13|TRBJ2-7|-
CASSDTPSYEQYF
TGTGCCAGCAGTGATACTCCGTCCTACGAGCAGTACTTC
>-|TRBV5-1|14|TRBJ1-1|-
CASSLRSVNTEAFF
TGCGCCAGCAGCCTCCGTTCAGTCAACACTGAAGCTTTCTTT
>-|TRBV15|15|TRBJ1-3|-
CATSSGQTTGNTIYF
TGTGCCACCAGCTCCGGACAGACGACAGGAAACACCATATATTTT
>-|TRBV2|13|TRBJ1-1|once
CASSDYRYTEAFF
TGTGCCAGCAGTGACTACAGGTACACTGAAGCTTTCTTT
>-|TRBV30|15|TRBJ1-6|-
CAWRAQATDNSPLHF
TGTGCCTGGAGAGCACAGGCAACCGATAATTCACCCCTCCACTTT
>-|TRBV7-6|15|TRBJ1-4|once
CASSLGAGRNEKLFF
TGTGCCAGCAGCTTAGGGGCAGGTCGAAATGAAAAACTGTTTTTT
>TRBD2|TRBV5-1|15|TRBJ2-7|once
CASSLSSGSSYEQYF
TGCGCCAGCAGCTTGTCTAGCGGGAGCTCCTACGAGCAGTACTTC
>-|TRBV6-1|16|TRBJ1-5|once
CASSVEEVWANQPQHF
TGTGCCAGCAGTGTGGAGGAGGTGTGGGCCAATCAGCCCCAGCATTTT
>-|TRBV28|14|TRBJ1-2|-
CASSSPADSRGYTF
TGTGCCAGCAGTTCTCCCGCCGACTCACGTGGCTACACCTTC
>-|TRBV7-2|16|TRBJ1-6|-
CASSLDISGLISPLHF
TGTGCCAGCAGCTTAGATATATCAGGGTTGATCTCACCCCTCCACTTT
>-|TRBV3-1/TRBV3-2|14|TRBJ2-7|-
CASSQEPTAYEQYF
TGTGCCAGCAGCCAAGAACCAACTGCCTACGAGCAGTACTTC
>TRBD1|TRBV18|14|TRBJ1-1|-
CASSIGTGETEAFF
TGTGCCAGCTCAATCGGGACAGGGGAGACTGAAGCTTTCTTT
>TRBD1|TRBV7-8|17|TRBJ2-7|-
CASSWTGQGAMRYEQYF
TGTGCCAGCAGCTGGACTGGACAGGGGGCGATGCGTTACGAGCAGTACTTC
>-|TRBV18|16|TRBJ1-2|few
CASSPSLERADYGYTF
TGTGCCAGCTCACCTTCCCTTGAGAGGGCTGACTATGGCTACACCTTC
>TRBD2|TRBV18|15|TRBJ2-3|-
CASSPRLAGGDTQYF
TGTGCCAGCTCGCCACGACTAGCGGGGGGAGATACGCAGTATTTT
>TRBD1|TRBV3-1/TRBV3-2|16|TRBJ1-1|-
CASSPGQGNMNTEAFF
TGTGCCAGCAGCCCGGGACAGGGTAACATGAACACTGAAGCTTTCTTT
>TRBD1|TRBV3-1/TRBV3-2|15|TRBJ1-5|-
CASSLRTGGNQPQHF
TGTGCCAGCAGCCTTAGGACAGGGGGCAATCAGCCCCAGCATTTT
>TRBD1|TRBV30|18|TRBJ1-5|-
CAWSVPGQGFYSNQPQHF
TGTGCCTGGAGTGTGCCCGGACAGGGGTTCTATAGCAATCAGCCCCAGCATTTT
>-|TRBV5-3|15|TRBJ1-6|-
CARSSEGGSGSPLHF
TGTGCCAGGTCCTCCGAAGGAGGCTCAGGTTCACCCCTCCACTTT
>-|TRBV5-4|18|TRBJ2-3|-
CASSPEGAGAPITDTQYF
TGTGCCAGCAGCCCCGAGGGCGCGGGGGCGCCGATCACAGATACGCAGTATTTT
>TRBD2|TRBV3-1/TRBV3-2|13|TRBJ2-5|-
CASSAGGKETQYF
TGTGCCAGCAGCGCGGGGGGGAAAGAGACCCAGTACTTC